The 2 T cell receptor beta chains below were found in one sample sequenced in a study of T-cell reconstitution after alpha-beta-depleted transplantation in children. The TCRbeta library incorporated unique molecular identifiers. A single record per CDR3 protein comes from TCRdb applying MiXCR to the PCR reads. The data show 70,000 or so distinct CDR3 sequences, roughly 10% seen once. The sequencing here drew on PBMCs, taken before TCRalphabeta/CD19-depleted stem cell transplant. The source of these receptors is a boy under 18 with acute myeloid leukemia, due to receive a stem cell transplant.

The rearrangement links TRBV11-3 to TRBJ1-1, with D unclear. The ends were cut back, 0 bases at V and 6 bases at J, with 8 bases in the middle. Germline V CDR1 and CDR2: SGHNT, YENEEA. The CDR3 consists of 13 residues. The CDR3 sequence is CASSLEEGSEAFF. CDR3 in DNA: TGTGCCAGCAGCTTAGAGGAGGGCTCTGAAGCTTTCTTT. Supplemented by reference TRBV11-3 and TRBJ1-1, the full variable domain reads EAGVVQSPRYKIIEKKQPVAFWCNPISGHNTLYWYLQNLGQGPELLIRYENEEAVDDSQLPKDRFSAERLKGVDSTLKIQPAELGDSAVYLCASSLEEGSEAFFGQGTRLTVV.

The CDR3: CASSFAGGSSYEQYV. The CDR3 coding sequence is TGTGCCAGCAGCTTCGCAGGGGGGAGCTCCTACGAGCAGTACGTC. This chain uses TRBV7-6 with TRBJ2-7; possibly TRBD1 for D (7 bases). Trimming removed 3 bases from V and 0 bases from J, with 12 bases in between. The CDR3 extends over 15 amino acids. Per the germline V gene, CDR1 is SGHVS and CDR2 is FNYEAQ.